These 22 T cell receptor beta chains originate from one sample sequenced in a study of early T cells in non-severe SARS-CoV-2 infection. TCRdb re-called the 5' RACE reads with MiXCR, one entry per CDR3 protein. This table has just over 80,000 distinct CDR3 sequences, around 13% appearing once. The sample was whole blood. Every receptor here comes from an adult who was a healthcare worker with PCR-confirmed SARS-CoV-2 infection or an uninfected control (not recorded which).

The sample holds a few counts of this clonotype. V usage is TRBV5-1 and J usage is TRBJ1-1; tentatively, D is TRBD1 (5 bases). The V gene lost 3 bases and the J gene lost 3 bases, with 12 bases spanning the gap. Germline V lookup: CDR1 SGHRS, CDR2 YFSETQ. The CDR3 is 14 residues long. CDR3 sequence reads: CASSSAGGYTEAFF. CDR3 bases: TGCGCCAGCAGCTCGGCCGGGGGGTACACTGAAGCTTTCTTT. Supplemented by reference TRBV5-1 and TRBJ1-1, the full variable domain reads KAGVTQTPRYLIKTRGQQVTLSCSPISGHRSVSWYQQTPGQGLQFLFEYFSETQRNKGNFPGRFSGRQFSNSRSEMNVSTLELGDSALYLCASSSAGGYTEAFFGQGTRLTVV.

There are a few counts of this clonotype. The chain carries TRBV11-2 and TRBJ2-7, with TRBD1 identical over 8 bases. With V trimmed by 5 bases and J by 0 bases, 9 bases remained unmatched. The V gene's germline CDR1 is SGHAT and CDR2 FQNNGV. This CDR3 is 16 amino acids long. The DNA for the CDR3 is TGTGCCAGCAGCCCCGACAGGGGTCCAGACTCCTACGAGCAGTACTTC. Amino acid sequence: CASSPDRGPDSYEQYF.

V gene TRBV29-1 combines with J gene TRBJ2-6; TRBD1 might be the D (5 bases). Trimming took 3 bases from V and 2 from J, leaving 11 bases between them. Germline CDR1 is SQVTM and CDR2 is ANQGSEA. This CDR3 is 15 amino acids long. The CDR3 DNA sequence: TGCAGCGTTGAGAAGACAGACCCTGGGGCCAACGTCCTGACTTTC. Translated, it gives CSVEKTDPGANVLTF.

This clonotype was detected a few times. The chain uses TRBV19 and TRBJ2-5, with D unresolved. The germline CDR1 and CDR2 sequences are LNHDA and SQIVND (reference sequence). The CDR3 extends over 12 amino acids. Trimming cost V 6 bases and J 4 bases, with 9 bases left between them. CDR3 sequence: CASSWLGETQYF. The CDR3 nucleotides are TGTGCCAGTAGCTGGCTAGGAGAGACCCAGTACTTC.

Ten or more counts support this clonotype. This chain connects TRBV25-1 to TRBJ1-3; D possibly corresponds to TRBD1 (6 bases). This CDR3 region has 15 residues. V lost 4 bases and J lost 6, with 16 bases in between. Germline V gene data show CDR1 as MGHDK and CDR2 as SYGVNS. The CDR3 spells CASSGDIGRENTIYF. CDR3 sequence (DNA): TGTGCCAGCAGTGGGGACATCGGTCGTGAAAACACCATATATTTT.

This clonotype has a count of ten or more. This rearrangement joins TRBV12-3 or TRBV12-4 to TRBJ1-2; D may be TRBD1 (6 bases). The CDR3 loop spans 13 amino acids. Trimming removed 5 bases from V and 8 bases from J, with 15 bases in between. The CDR3 DNA is TGTGCCAGCAGTCCCACCCGGGGGCAAGGCTACACCTTC. This sequence encodes CASSPTRGQGYTF.

This clonotype was observed many times. The J gene is TRBJ1-4, the V gene TRBV12-3 or TRBV12-4; no firm D call. The CDR3 covers 14 residues. V dropped 3 bases and J dropped 8 bases, with 13 bases sitting between them. DNA of the CDR3: TGTGCCAGCAGTTTTGTTGGGGTGAGAGAAAAACTGTTTTTT. Amino acids: CASSFVGVREKLFF.

The rearrangement links TRBV20-1 to TRBJ1-4; D unresolved. CDR1 and CDR2 (germline): DFQATT, SNEGSKA (reference sequence). V was clipped by 0 bases and J by 0 bases, with 8 bases between them. CDR3 length: 15 amino acids. The CDR3 region is CSARDRRATNEKLFF. CDR3 bases: TGCAGTGCTAGAGATCGGCGGGCAACTAATGAAAAACTGTTTTTT.

This clonotype was picked up many times. The V and J genes are TRBV10-3 and TRBJ2-1; 9 bases match TRBD2. Germline CDR1 reads ENHRY; CDR2 reads SYGVKD. The CDR3 runs to 15 residues. The junction had 3 bases not matched to a gene; V was cut back by 0 bases and J by 6 bases. CDR3 protein: CAISESLRGGNEQFF. CDR3 DNA sequence: TGTGCCATCAGTGAGTCATTGCGGGGGGGCAATGAGCAGTTCTTC.

This clonotype was observed many times. The chain couples TRBV11-2 to TRBJ1-2; tentative D call: TRBD1 (5 bases). Trimming removed 5 bases at V and 7 bases at J, with 17 bases between. The CDR3 contains 14 residues. CDR1 SGHAT and CDR2 FQNNGV come from the germline V gene. The CDR3 here is CASSAGPELGGYTF. CDR3 sequence (DNA): TGTGCCAGCAGCGCGGGACCGGAGCTGGGTGGCTACACCTTC.

This clonotype was seen ten or more times. This chain uses TRBV11-2 with TRBJ1-1, with D uncertain. Trimming removed 5 bases at V and 1 base at J, with 8 bases between. The germline CDR1 and CDR2 sequences are SGHAT and FQNNGV. The CDR3 runs to 13 residues. CDR3 in amino acids: CASSPRSNTEAFF. DNA of the CDR3: TGTGCCAGCAGCCCCAGGTCGAACACTGAAGCTTTCTTT.

In its sample, this clonotype was seen many times. The chain joins TRBV5-1 to TRBJ2-1, with 10 bases matching TRBD1. J was trimmed by 7 bases and V by 0 bases; bases with no gene match: 16. Germline lookup yields CDR1 SGHRS and CDR2 YFSETQ. The CDR3 spans 19 residues. CDR3 amino acids: CASSLAGGQGTGARNEQFF. The CDR3, as DNA: TGCGCCAGCAGCTTGGCCGGGGGACAGGGGACTGGCGCAAGGAATGAGCAGTTCTTC.

This clonotype was seen more than once but under ten times. V usage is TRBV7-2 and J usage is TRBJ2-5, with TRBD2 matching over 8 bases. The germline V gene has CDR1 SGHTA and CDR2 FQGNSA. The CDR3 sequence is 13 residues long. Trimming took 3 bases from V and 5 from J; bases not matched to a gene: 2. CDR3 region: CASSLSGGETQYF. In DNA, the CDR3 is TGTGCCAGCAGCTTGAGCGGGGGCGAGACCCAGTACTTC.

The chain couples TRBV20-1 to TRBJ2-3; tentatively, D is TRBD2 (5 bases). Trimming stripped 2 bases from V and 1 base from J, with 13 bases between. This CDR3 has 15 residues. CDR1 DFQATT and CDR2 SNEGSKA come from the germline V gene (reference sequence). Here the CDR3 DNA reads TGCAGTGCTAGAAGTTTAGCGCCCGGCACAGATACGCAGTATTTT. This encodes CSARSLAPGTDTQYF.

This clonotype was observed a few times. V usage is TRBV12-3 or TRBV12-4 and J usage is TRBJ2-1; 10 bases agree with TRBD2. V lost 2 bases to trimming and J lost 3 bases; unmatched junction nucleotides: 13. The CDR3 is 19 residues long. CDR3 sequence: CASSLMDPLAGSHYNEQFF. CDR3 coding DNA: TGTGCCAGCAGTTTAATGGACCCACTAGCGGGGAGCCACTACAATGAGCAGTTCTTC.

This clonotype was observed at least ten times. The chain carries TRBV12-3 or TRBV12-4 and TRBJ2-1, with 9 bases fitting TRBD2. The CDR3 covers 16 residues. Trimming took 7 bases from V and 5 from J; bases not matched to a gene: 12. The CDR3 nucleotides are TGTGCCAGCATACCGCTGGGCGGGGGGGCCAACAATGAGCAGTTCTTC. As protein: CASIPLGGGANNEQFF.

V is TRBV29-1 and J is TRBJ1-1; tentatively, D is TRBD1 (6 bases). V was pared by 6 bases and J by 3 bases, with 17 bases between. CDR1 is SQVTM and CDR2 is ANQGSEA in the germline V gene. The CDR3 covers 14 residues. The CDR3 DNA is TGCAGCGTGTCCCCCTGGGGACAAGACACTGAAGCTTTCTTT. Protein: CSVSPWGQDTEAFF.

This clonotype was picked up a small number of times. The V gene is TRBV29-1, the J gene TRBJ2-7; TRBD2 is a possible D gene (6 bases). Per the germline V gene, CDR1 is SQVTM and CDR2 is ANQGSEA. The V end lost 6 bases, the J end lost 7 bases, and 19 bases lay between the germline ends. The CDR3 totals 13 residues. The CDR3 reads CSVLGPGAREQYF. DNA of the CDR3: TGCAGCGTGTTGGGACCGGGAGCTAGAGAGCAGTACTTC.

This clonotype was seen more than once but under ten times. J is TRBJ1-3 and V is TRBV29-1; 8 nucleotides align to TRBD1. The CDR3 is 15 amino acids. Trimming took 7 bases from V and 0 from J; bases not matched to a gene: 8. CDR1 and CDR2 (germline): SQVTM, ANQGSEA. Here the CDR3 reads CSASDRASSGNTIYF. CDR3 coding DNA: TGCAGCGCCTCGGACAGGGCGAGCTCTGGAAACACCATATATTTT.

This clonotype was seen repeatedly, ten times or more. The chain carries TRBV9 and TRBJ1-1, with a weak D call TRBD1 (5 bases). V shed 4 bases and J shed 3 bases, with 16 bases lying between them. The germline CDR1 and CDR2 sequences are SGDLS and YYNGEE. The CDR3 is 15 residues long. The CDR3 loop is CASSLREARYTEAFF. Here the CDR3 DNA reads TGTGCCAGCAGCCTCAGGGAAGCGAGGTACACTGAAGCTTTCTTT.

This clonotype occurred a few times. The gene calls are TRBV2 and TRBJ2-5; D not resolved. The germline CDR1 and CDR2 sequences are SNHLY and FYNNEI. V was clipped by 8 bases and J by 1 base, with 14 bases between them. This CDR3 is built from 14 residues. The CDR3 here is CASLITTSQETQYF. In DNA, the CDR3 is TGTGCCAGCTTGATTACAACCTCCCAAGAGACCCAGTACTTC.

In its sample, this clonotype was seen many times. This sequence joins TRBV6-5 and TRBJ2-7; unclear D gene. Trimming stripped 4 bases from V and 0 bases from J, with 7 bases between. Germline V gives CDR1 MNHEY, CDR2 SVGAGI. The CDR3 spans 13 residues. CDR3 residues: CASSFRDSYEQYF. CDR3 bases: TGTGCCAGCAGTTTTCGAGACTCCTACGAGCAGTACTTC.